Each of the 21 T cell receptor beta chains below was sequenced from the same sample in a study of T cells in Graves' hyperthyroidism and ophthalmopathy. Regions amplified from RNA transcripts were the TCR beta CDR3 regions. TCR CDR3 underwent first-round RT-PCR with the HTBI primer set. TCRdb itself ran the multiplex PCR reads through MiXCR, one entry per CDR3 protein. This sample yields 550,000 to 700,000 distinct CDR3 sequences, of which around 42% are seen a single time; roughly 19% belongs to the top ten. Sequencing used peripheral blood or thyroid tissue (not recorded which). Receptors were obtained from an adult woman with Graves' disease, either hyperthyroidism or ophthalmopathy (not recorded which).

The chain recombines TRBV29-1 with TRBJ2-6, with 10 bases identical to TRBD1. V lost 1 base and J lost 12; bases outside the gene matches: 0. The CDR3 length is 12 residues. Germline-derived CDR1 and CDR2 are SQVTM and ANQGSEA. CDR3 loop: CSVEGTGGVLTF. CDR3 nucleotide sequence: TGCAGCGTTGAAGGGACAGGGGGCGTCCTGACTTTC.

To note about this clonotype: Because the CDR3 is missing its conserved closing phenylalanine or tryptophan, this is likely a read error. Because the CDR3's place on the DNA is in doubt, the DNA is left out and the CDR3 is given as listed by TCRdb. The rearrangement links TRBV12-3 or TRBV12-4 to TRBJ1-1. The CDR3 is 14 amino acids long, termini counted. The CDR3 region is CASSPRPGTGHCQS.

This chain uses TRBV7-9 with TRBJ2-1; no firm D call. Trimming pared 9 bases from V and 6 bases from J, leaving 12 bases between. Germline V gene lookup returns CDR1 SEHNR and CDR2 FQNEAQ (reference sequence). This CDR3 region has 12 residues. In DNA, the CDR3 is TGTGCCAGTAGCACAGACCGCAATGAGCAGTTCTTC. Its translation: CASSTDRNEQFF.

This clonotype came up many times. V usage is TRBV7-6 and J usage is TRBJ2-5, with D possibly TRBD1 on 6 matching bases. From germline, CDR1 is SGHVS and CDR2 FNYEAQ. V was clipped by 1 base and J by 1 base, with 10 bases between them. This CDR3 contains 15 residues. Written as DNA, the CDR3 is TGTGCCAGCAGCTTAGGCAGGGGCCCCCAAGAGACCCAGTACTTC. It specifies CASSLGRGPQETQYF.

This clonotype was counted ten times or more. The chain employs TRBV11-2 and TRBJ2-2; D unclear. Germline CDR1 SGHAT, CDR2 FQNNGV. V was clipped by 3 bases and J by 9 bases, with 5 bases between them. This CDR3 has 11 amino acids. The CDR3 DNA reads TGTGCCAGCAGCTTTCTCCGGGAGCTGTTTTTT. The encoded protein is CASSFLRELFF. Full variable domain (remainder filled in from reference TRBV11-2 and TRBJ2-2): EAGVAQSPRYKIIEKRQSVAFWCNPISGHATLYWYQQILGQGPKLLIQFQNNGVVDDSQLPKDRFSAERLKGVDSTLKIQPAKLEDSAVYLCASSFLRELFFGEGSRLTVL.

This chain uses TRBV20-1 with TRBJ2-5, with 13 bases fitting TRBD2. The CDR3 consists of 11 residues. J was trimmed by 9 bases and V by 8 bases; bases with no gene match: 3. Per germline, CDR1 DFQATT and CDR2 SNEGSKA (reference sequence). The CDR3 here is CSPTSGRSQYF. CDR3 DNA: TGCAGTCCGACTAGCGGGAGGTCCCAGTACTTC.

This clonotype was recorded only once. The gene calls are TRBV5-1 and TRBJ2-7, with 8 bases identical to TRBD2. Per germline, CDR1 SGHRS and CDR2 YFSETQ. J lost 3 bases, V lost 5 bases, and 13 bases had no gene match. The CDR3 loop spans 16 amino acids. CDR3 sequence reads: CASRRTSSGTDYEQYF. The CDR3 DNA follows: TGCGCCAGCAGACGAACCAGTAGCGGGACCGACTACGAGCAGTACTTC.

The chain employs TRBV20-1 and TRBJ1-6, with a weak D call TRBD1 (5 bases). V was clipped by 2 bases and J by 9 bases, with 20 bases between them. Germline CDR1 reads DFQATT; CDR2 reads SNEGSKA (reference sequence). The CDR3 consists of 16 residues. CDR3 amino acids: CSARTGSDTGGSPLHF. CDR3 bases: TGCAGTGCTAGAACGGGTTCGGACACCGGGGGTTCACCCCTCCACTTT.

V and J are TRBV7-2 and TRBJ1-6; 8 bases fit TRBD1. This CDR3 spans 16 amino acids. The germline gives CDR1 SGHTA, CDR2 FQGNSA. With V trimmed by 4 bases and J by 14 bases, 16 bases remained unmatched. CDR3 nucleotide sequence: TGTGCCAGCAGCTCAGACAGGGGAACAGGGTCCGACACCCTCCACTTT. Its translation is CASSSDRGTGSDTLHF.

The chain is built from TRBV18 and TRBJ2-2; D is ambiguous. V shed 0 bases and J shed 4 bases, with 9 bases lying between them. Germline-derived CDR1 and CDR2 are KGHSH and LQKENI. The CDR3 loop spans 15 amino acids. The CDR3 DNA follows: TGTGCCAGCTCACCACCGCTGGGAAGCACCGGGGAGCTGTTTTTT. Translated, it gives CASSPPLGSTGELFF.

This clonotype was recorded at least ten times. The chain carries TRBV10-3 and TRBJ1-3; D is unresolved. The CDR3 extends over 15 amino acids. The V gene's germline CDR1 is ENHRY and CDR2 SYGVKD. Trimming shortened V by 3 bases and J by 0 bases, and 9 bases separated the two germline ends. CDR3: CAISEVGISGNTIYF. DNA for the CDR3: TGTGCCATCAGTGAAGTGGGGATCTCTGGAAACACCATATATTTT.

This clonotype occurred a few times. This rearrangement joins TRBV19 to TRBJ2-2, with D possibly matching TRBD2 (6 bases). The CDR3 runs to 13 residues. Trimming took 6 bases from V and 7 from J, leaving 12 bases between them. In germline, CDR1 is LNHDA, CDR2 SQIVND (reference sequence). CDR3 DNA sequence: TGTGCCAGTAGCCATGCCGGGGGCGGGGAGCTGTTTTTT. Translated, it gives CASSHAGGGELFF.

The gene calls are TRBV19 and TRBJ1-5; a weak D match, TRBD1 (6 bases). The germline gives CDR1 LNHDA, CDR2 SQIVND (reference sequence). The CDR3 has 16 amino acids. V was pared by 4 bases and J by 2 bases, with 15 bases between. The CDR3 DNA reads TGTGCCAGTAGTACGGCCGGGACACACGGCAATCAGCCCCAGCATTTT. Its protein is CASSTAGTHGNQPQHF.

This clonotype has at least ten counts. This sequence joins TRBV20-1 and TRBJ2-2, with 7 bases that match TRBD2. The V gene end was trimmed by 5 bases and the J gene end by 6 bases; junction bases not matched to a gene: 15. The CDR3 is 16 amino acids. Germline V gene data show CDR1 as DFQATT and CDR2 as SNEGSKA (reference sequence). The chain's CDR3 is CSAPISPAGDAGELFF. In DNA, the CDR3 is TGCAGTGCTCCTATTTCTCCCGCGGGAGATGCCGGGGAGCTGTTTTTT.

The chain recombines TRBV7-2 with TRBJ2-5, with TRBD1 matching 10 bases. Germline V gene data show CDR1 as SGHTA and CDR2 as FQGNSA. V was clipped by 5 bases and J by 5 bases; unmatched bases: 8. This CDR3 comprises 15 residues. The CDR3 region has the DNA TGTGCCAGCAGCGCTGCCGGGACAGGGGATGAGACCCAGTACTTC. It codes for CASSAAGTGDETQYF.

This clonotype was picked up many times. This sequence joins TRBV19 and TRBJ1-1, with D uncertain. Germline CDR1 reads LNHDA; CDR2 reads SQIVND (reference sequence). Trimming shortened V by 8 bases and J by 1 base, and 5 bases separated the two germline ends. The CDR3 has 11 amino acids. Here the CDR3 DNA reads TGTGCCAGTGGGAGGAACACTGAAGCTTTCTTT. It is translated as CASGRNTEAFF.

The chain combines TRBV7-3 with TRBJ1-1; TRBD1 matches at 9 bases. The J segment lost 10 bases and the V segment lost 5 bases, leaving 8 bases of the junction unmatched. Germline-derived CDR1 and CDR2 are SGHTA and FQGTGA. The CDR3 spans 13 residues. The CDR3 sequence: CASSPGTGIGAFF. The CDR3, as DNA: TGTGCCAGCAGCCCCGGGACAGGGATCGGAGCTTTCTTT.

The genes are TRBV7-3 and TRBJ2-5, with D perhaps assigned TRBD1 or TRBD2 (5 bases each). Trimming left V 5 bases short and J 5 bases short, with 15 bases between. Germline V gene data show CDR1 as SGHTA and CDR2 as FQGTGA. The CDR3 runs to 14 residues. Here the CDR3 DNA reads TGTGCCAGCAGCACCAGGGACGGCGGGGAGACCCAGTACTTC. Residues: CASSTRDGGETQYF.

The rearrangement joins TRBV7-2 to TRBJ1-6; no clear D. This CDR3 comprises 12 residues. Germline loops: CDR1 SGHTA, CDR2 FQGNSA. V was pared by 1 base and J by 14 bases, with 9 bases between. DNA for the CDR3: TGTGCCAGCAGCTTAGTAGCAGCGACCCTCCACTTT. It specifies CASSLVAATLHF.

The chain is built from TRBV5-5 and TRBJ2-5; D remains unclear. The ends were cut back, 4 bases at V and 2 bases at J, with 6 bases in the middle. The CDR3 extends over 12 amino acids. CDR1 and CDR2 (germline): SGHKS, YYEKEE (reference sequence). The CDR3: CASSHPQETQYF. CDR3 in DNA: TGTGCCAGCAGCCACCCTCAAGAGACCCAGTACTTC.

This clonotype was found many times. The rearrangement links TRBV10-3 to TRBJ2-7, with D tentatively TRBD1 (5 bases). V was trimmed by 6 bases and J by 3 bases, leaving 12 bases between them. CDR3 length equals 13 residues. Germline loops: CDR1 ENHRY, CDR2 SYGVKD. The CDR3, as DNA: TGTGCCATCAGAGGGGTCAGCCACTACGAGCAGTACTTC. Protein product: CAIRGVSHYEQYF.